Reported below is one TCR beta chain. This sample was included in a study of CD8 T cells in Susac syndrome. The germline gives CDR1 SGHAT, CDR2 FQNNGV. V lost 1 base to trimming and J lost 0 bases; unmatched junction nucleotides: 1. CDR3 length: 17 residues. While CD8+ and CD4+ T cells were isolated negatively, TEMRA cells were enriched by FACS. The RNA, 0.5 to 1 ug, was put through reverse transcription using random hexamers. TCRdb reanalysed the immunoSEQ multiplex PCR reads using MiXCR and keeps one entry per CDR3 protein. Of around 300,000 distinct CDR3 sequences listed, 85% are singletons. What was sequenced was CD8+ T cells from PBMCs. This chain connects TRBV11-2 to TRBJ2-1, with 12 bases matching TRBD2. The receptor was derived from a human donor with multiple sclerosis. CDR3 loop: CASSLGLAGASYNEQFF. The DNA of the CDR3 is TGTGCCAGCAGCTTAGGACTAGCGGGAGCCTCCTACAATGAGCAGTTCTTC. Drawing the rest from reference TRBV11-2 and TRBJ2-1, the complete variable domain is EAGVAQSPRYKIIEKRQSVAFWCNPISGHATLYWYQQILGQGPKLLIQFQNNGVVDDSQLPKDRFSAERLKGVDSTLKIQPAKLEDSAVYLCASSLGLAGASYNEQFFGPGTRLTVL.